This T cell receptor (beta chain) was found in a study of blood T cell repertoires in COVID-19. Study background: Italy, Spain and the United States were the sources of the convalescent and acute COVID-19 samples.

CDR1 is LGHDT, CDR2 YNNKEL, per germline (reference sequence). V was cut by 1 base and J by 5 bases, with 2 bases left in between. The CDR3 consists of 11 residues. This table comes from immunoSEQ multiplex PCR, and its TCRdb copy is limited to in-frame clones, with some not included. The sample lists about 68,000 clones, approximately 90% seen once, with 3.4% in the top ten. The sequence was obtained from a woman aged 45 to 65 with COVID-19, enrolled during active disease. What was sequenced was peripheral blood. The chain employs TRBV3-1 (or the pseudogene TRBV3-2) and TRBJ2-5; no reliable D call. The CDR3 nucleotides read TGTGCCAGCAGCCAAGCGGAGACCCAGTACTTC. Translating gives CASSQAETQYF.